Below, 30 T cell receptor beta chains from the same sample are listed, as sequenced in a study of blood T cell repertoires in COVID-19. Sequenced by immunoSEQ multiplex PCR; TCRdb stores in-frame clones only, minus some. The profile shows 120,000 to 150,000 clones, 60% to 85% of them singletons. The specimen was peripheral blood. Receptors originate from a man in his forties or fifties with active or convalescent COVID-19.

The CDR3 here is CASREIVYEQYF. CDR3 coding DNA: TGTGCCAGCAGGGAGATTGTCTACGAGCAGTACTTC. V gene TRBV2 combines with J gene TRBJ2-7; D call uncertain. Germline assignment: CDR1 SNHLY and CDR2 FYNNEI. The CDR3 contains 12 residues. Trimming stripped 6 bases from V and 3 bases from J, with 9 bases between.

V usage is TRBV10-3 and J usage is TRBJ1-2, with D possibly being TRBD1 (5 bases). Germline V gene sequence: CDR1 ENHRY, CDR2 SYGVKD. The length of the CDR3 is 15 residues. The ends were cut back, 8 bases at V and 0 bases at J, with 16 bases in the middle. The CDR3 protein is CAISNGGDANYGYTF. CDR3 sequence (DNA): TGTGCCATCTCTAACGGGGGTGACGCTAACTATGGCTACACCTTC.

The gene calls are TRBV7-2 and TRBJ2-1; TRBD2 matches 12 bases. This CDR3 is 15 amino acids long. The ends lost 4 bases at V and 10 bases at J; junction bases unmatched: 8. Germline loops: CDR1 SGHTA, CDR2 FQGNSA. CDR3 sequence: CASSSTSGSEGEQFF. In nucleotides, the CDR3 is TGTGCCAGCAGCTCGACTAGCGGGAGCGAGGGGGAGCAGTTCTTC.

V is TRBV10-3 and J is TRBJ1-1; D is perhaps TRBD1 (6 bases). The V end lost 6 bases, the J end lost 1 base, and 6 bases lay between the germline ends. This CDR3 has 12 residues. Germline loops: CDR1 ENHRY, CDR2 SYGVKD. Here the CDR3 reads CAIRGQNTEAFF. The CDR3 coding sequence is TGTGCCATCAGGGGACAGAACACTGAAGCTTTCTTT.

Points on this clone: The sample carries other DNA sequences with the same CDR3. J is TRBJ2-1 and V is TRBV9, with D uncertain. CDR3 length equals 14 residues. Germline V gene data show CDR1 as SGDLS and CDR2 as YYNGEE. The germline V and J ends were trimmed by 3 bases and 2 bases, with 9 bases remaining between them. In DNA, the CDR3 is TGTGCCAGCAGCGCCTCAGGTACCTACAATGAGCAGTTCTTC. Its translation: CASSASGTYNEQFF.

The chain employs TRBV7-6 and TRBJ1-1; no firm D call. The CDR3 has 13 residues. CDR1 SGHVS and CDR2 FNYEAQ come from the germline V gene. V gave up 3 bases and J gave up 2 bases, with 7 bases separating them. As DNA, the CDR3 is TGTGCCAGCAGCTTTGAGAGAAACACTGAAGCTTTCTTT. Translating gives CASSFERNTEAFF. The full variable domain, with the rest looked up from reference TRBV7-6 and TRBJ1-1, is GAGVSQSPRYKVTKRGQDVALRCDPISGHVSLYWYRQALGQGPEFLTYFNYEAQQDKSGLPNDRFSAERPEGSISTLTIQRTEQRDSAMYRCASSFERNTEAFFGQGTRLTVV.

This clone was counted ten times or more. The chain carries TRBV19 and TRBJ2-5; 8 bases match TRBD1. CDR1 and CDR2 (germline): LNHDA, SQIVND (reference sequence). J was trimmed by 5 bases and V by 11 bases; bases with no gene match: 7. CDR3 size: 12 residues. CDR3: CASGTGWETQYF. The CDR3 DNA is TGTGCCTCCGGGACAGGCTGGGAGACCCAGTACTTC.

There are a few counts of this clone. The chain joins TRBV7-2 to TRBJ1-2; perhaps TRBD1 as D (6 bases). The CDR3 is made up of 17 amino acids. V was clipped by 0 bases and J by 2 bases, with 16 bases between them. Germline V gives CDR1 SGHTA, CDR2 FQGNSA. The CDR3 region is CASSLAPYRVRNYGYTF. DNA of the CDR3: TGTGCCAGCAGCTTAGCCCCCTACAGGGTTAGAAACTATGGCTACACCTTC.

The chain's CDR3 is CASSAGTSGSEQFF. CDR3 nucleotides: TGTGCCAGCAGCGCCGGGACTAGCGGGAGTGAGCAGTTCTTC. The chain carries TRBV7-3 and TRBJ2-1, with TRBD2 matching over 14 bases. Trimming at V came to 5 bases and at J to 9 bases, leaving 3 bases not matched to a gene. This CDR3 region has 14 residues. The germline V gene encodes CDR1 SGHTA and CDR2 FQGTGA.

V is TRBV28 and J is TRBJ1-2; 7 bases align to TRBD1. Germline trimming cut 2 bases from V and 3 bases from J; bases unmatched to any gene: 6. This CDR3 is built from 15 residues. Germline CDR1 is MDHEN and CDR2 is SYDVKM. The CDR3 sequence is CASSLNGRGDYGYTF. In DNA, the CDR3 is TGTGCCAGCAGTTTAAACGGCAGGGGGGACTATGGCTACACCTTC.

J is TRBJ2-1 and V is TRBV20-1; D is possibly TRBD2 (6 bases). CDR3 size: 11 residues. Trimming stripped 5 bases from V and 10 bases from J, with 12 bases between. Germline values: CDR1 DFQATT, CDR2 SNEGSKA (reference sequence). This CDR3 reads CSAGQGLEQFF. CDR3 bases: TGCAGTGCTGGCCAAGGACTAGAGCAGTTCTTC.

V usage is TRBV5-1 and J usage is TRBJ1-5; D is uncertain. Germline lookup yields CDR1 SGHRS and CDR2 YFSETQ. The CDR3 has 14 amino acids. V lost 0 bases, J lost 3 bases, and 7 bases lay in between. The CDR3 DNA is TGCGCCAGCAGCTTGGAGGGAGTCAATCAGCCCCAGCATTTT. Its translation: CASSLEGVNQPQHF. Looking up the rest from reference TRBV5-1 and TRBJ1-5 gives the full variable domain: KAGVTQTPRYLIKTRGQQVTLSCSPISGHRSVSWYQQTPGQGLQFLFEYFSETQRNKGNFPGRFSGRQFSNSRSEMNVSTLELGDSALYLCASSLEGVNQPQHFGDGTRLSIL.

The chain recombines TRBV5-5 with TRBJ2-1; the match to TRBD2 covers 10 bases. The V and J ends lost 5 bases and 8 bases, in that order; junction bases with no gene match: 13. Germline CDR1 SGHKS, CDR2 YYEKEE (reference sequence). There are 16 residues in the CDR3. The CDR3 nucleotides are TGTGCCAGCAGTCCGACCGGGCTAGCGGGAGCGGATGAGCAGTTCTTC. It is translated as CASSPTGLAGADEQFF.

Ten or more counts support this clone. This CDR3 is CASSLPGGTYEQYF. CDR3 coding DNA: TGTGCCAGCAGCTTACCGGGAGGAACCTACGAGCAGTACTTC. The J gene is TRBJ2-7, the V gene TRBV11-1, with 7 nucleotides matching TRBD2. Germline lookup yields CDR1 SGHAT and CDR2 FQDESV (reference sequence). The trim removed 2 bases at V and 2 bases at J, leaving 3 bases unmatched. The length of the CDR3 is 14 residues.

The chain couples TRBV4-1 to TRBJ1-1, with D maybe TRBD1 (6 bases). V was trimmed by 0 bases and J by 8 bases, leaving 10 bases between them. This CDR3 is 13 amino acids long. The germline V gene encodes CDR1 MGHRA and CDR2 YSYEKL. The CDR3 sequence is CASSQDNREEAFF. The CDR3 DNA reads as TGCGCCAGCAGCCAAGATAACAGGGAGGAAGCTTTCTTT.

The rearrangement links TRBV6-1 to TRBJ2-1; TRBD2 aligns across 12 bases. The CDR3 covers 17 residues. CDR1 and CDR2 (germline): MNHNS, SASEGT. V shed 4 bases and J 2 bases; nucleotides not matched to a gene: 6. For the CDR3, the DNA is TGTGCCAGCAGTGGACTAGCGGGAGTAGTCGCCTACAATGAGCAGTTCTTC. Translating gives CASSGLAGVVAYNEQFF.

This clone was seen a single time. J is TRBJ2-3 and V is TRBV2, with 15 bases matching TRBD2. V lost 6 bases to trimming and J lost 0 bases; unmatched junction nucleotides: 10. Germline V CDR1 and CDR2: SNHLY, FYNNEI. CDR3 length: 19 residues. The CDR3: CASRSPGLAGGPSTDTQYF. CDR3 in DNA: TGTGCCAGCAGATCCCCGGGACTAGCGGGAGGACCTAGCACAGATACGCAGTATTTT.

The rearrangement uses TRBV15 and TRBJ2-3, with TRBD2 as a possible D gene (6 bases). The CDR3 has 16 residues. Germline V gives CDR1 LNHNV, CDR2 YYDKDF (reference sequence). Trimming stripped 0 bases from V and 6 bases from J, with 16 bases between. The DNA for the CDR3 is TGTGCCACCAGCAGAGATAGTACGGGAGCTTCCGATACGCAGTATTTT. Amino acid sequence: CATSRDSTGASDTQYF.

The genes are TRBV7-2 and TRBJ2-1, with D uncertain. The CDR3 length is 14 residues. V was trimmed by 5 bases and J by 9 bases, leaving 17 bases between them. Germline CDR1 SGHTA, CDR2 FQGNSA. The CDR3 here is CASSPPLRLPEQFF. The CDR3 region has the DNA TGTGCCAGCAGCCCCCCCCTTCGGTTACCTGAGCAGTTCTTC.

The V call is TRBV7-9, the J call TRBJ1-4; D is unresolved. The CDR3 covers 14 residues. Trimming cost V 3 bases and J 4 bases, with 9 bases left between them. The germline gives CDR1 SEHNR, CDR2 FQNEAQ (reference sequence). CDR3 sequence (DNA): TGTGCCAGCAGCTTTAGTCAGGATAATGAAAAACTGTTTTTT. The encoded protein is CASSFSQDNEKLFF.

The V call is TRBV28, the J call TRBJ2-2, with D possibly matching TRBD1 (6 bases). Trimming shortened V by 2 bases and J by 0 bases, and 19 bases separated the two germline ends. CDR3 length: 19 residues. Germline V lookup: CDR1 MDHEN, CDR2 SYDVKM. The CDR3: CASSLPLGTLPTNTGELFF. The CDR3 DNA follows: TGTGCCAGCAGTTTACCCCTCGGGACACTCCCCACGAACACCGGGGAGCTGTTTTTT. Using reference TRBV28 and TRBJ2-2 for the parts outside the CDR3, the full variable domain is DVKVTQSSRYLVKRTGEKVFLECVQDMDHENMFWYRQDPGLGLRLIYFSYDVKMKEKGDIPEGYSVSREKKERFSLILESASTNQTSMYLCASSLPLGTLPTNTGELFFGEGSRLTVL.

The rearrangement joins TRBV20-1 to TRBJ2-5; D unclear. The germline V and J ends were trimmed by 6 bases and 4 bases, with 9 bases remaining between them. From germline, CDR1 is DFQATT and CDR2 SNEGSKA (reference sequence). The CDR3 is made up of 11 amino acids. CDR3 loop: CSAALLETQYF. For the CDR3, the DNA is TGCAGTGCGGCATTGCTAGAGACCCAGTACTTC.

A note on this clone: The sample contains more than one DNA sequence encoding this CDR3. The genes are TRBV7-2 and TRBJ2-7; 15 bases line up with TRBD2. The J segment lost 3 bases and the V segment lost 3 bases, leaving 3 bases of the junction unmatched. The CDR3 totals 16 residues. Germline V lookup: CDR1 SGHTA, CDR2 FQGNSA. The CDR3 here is CASSLGLAGGGYEQYF. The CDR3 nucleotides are TGTGCCAGCAGCTTGGGACTAGCGGGGGGTGGCTACGAGCAGTACTTC. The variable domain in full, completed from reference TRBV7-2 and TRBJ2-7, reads GAGVSQSPSNKVTEKGKDVELRCDPISGHTALYWYRQSLGQGLEFLIYFQGNSAPDKSGLPSDRFSAERTGGSVSTLTIQRTQQEDSAVYLCASSLGLAGGGYEQYFGPGTRLTVT.

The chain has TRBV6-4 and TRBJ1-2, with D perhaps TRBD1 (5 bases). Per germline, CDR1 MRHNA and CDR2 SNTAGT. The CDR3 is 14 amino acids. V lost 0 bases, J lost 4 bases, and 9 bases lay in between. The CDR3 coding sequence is TGTGCCAGCAGTGACTCGGCGGGGCTCTATGGCTACACCTTC. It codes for CASSDSAGLYGYTF.

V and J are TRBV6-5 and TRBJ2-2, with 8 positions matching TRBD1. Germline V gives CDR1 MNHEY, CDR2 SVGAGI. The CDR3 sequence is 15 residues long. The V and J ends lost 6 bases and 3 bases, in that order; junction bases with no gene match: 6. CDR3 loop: CASSSSGGYTGELFF. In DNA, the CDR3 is TGTGCCAGCAGCAGCTCAGGGGGCTACACCGGGGAGCTGTTTTTT.

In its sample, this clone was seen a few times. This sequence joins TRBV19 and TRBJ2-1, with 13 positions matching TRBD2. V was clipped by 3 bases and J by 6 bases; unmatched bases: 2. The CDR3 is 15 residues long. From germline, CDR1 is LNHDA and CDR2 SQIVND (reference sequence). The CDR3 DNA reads TGTGCCAGTAGTATTGGGACTAGCGGGGCCAATGAGCAGTTCTTC. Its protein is CASSIGTSGANEQFF.

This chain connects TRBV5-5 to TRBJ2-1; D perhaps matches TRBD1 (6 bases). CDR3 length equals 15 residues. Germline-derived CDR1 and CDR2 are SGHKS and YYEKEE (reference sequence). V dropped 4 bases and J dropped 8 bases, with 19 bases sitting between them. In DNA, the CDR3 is TGTGCCAGCAGCCTGAGAATGGCAGGACAGCATGAGCAGTTCTTC. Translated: CASSLRMAGQHEQFF.

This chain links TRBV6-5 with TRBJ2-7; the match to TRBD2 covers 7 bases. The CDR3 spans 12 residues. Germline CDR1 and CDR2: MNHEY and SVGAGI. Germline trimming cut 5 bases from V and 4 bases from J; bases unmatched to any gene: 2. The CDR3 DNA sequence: TGTGCCAGCAGTATAGCGGGTTACGAGCAGTACTTC. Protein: CASSIAGYEQYF.

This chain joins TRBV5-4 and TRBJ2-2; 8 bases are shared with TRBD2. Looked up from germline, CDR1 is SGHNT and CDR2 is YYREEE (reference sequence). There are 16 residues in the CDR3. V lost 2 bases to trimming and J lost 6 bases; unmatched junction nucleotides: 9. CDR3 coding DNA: TGTGCCAGCAGCTTTAAGAGCGGGAGTACCTCCGGGGAGCTGTTTTTT. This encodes CASSFKSGSTSGELFF.

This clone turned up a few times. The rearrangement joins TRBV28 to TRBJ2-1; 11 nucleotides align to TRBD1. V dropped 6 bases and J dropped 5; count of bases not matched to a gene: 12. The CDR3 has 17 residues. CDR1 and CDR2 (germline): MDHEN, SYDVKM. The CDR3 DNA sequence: TGTGCCAGCAGACACGGACAGGGGGCCGCTTTAAACAATGAGCAGTTCTTC. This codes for CASRHGQGAALNNEQFF.